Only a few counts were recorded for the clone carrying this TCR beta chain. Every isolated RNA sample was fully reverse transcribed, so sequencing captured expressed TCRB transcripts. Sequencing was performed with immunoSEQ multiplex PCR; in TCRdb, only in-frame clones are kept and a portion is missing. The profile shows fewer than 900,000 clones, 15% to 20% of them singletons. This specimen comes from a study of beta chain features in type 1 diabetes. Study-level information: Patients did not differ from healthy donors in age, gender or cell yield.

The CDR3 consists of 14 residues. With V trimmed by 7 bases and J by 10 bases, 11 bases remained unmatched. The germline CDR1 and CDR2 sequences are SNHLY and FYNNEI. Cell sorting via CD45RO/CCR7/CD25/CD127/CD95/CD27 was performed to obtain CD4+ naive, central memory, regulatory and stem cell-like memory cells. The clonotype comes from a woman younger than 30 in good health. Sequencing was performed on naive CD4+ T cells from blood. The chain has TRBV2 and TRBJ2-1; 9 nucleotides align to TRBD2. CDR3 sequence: CASTPGLALNEQFF. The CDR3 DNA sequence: TGTGCCAGCACCCCGGGACTAGCTTTGAACGAGCAGTTCTTC.